A selection of T cell receptor beta chains follows, all from one sample in a study of post-analysis software for immune sequencing data. From the PCR reads, TCRdb called clonotypes with MiXCR, one entry per CDR3 protein. The data contain over 300,000 distinct CDR3 sequences, about a third of them singletons. Sequencing was carried out using blood. The receptors were sampled from a girl aged 10 to 17 with multiple sclerosis. Each CDR3 is given with its conserved first and last residue. The order of the fields is D gene, V gene, clone size, J gene, CDR3 DNA, CDR3 protein. D genes are given only for firm matches. Rows may omit the clone size; those that give it use once, few, many or a size class.

d_gene: TRBD2; v_gene: TRBV29-1; abundance: -; j_gene: TRBJ2-1; CDR3nt: TGCAGCGTTATTAGACTAGCGGGGCCCTACAATGAGCAGTTCTTC; CDR3aa: CSVIRLAGPYNEQFF
d_gene: -; v_gene: TRBV15; abundance: -; j_gene: TRBJ2-7; CDR3nt: TGTGCCACCAGCCCGGGAGGGGACAGGGTAGTGCAGTACTTC; CDR3aa: CATSPGGDRVVQYF
d_gene: -; v_gene: TRBV10-3; abundance: -; j_gene: TRBJ1-2; CDR3nt: TGTGCCATCAGTGAGTCTCAAGTTAGGACGGACTATGGCTACACCTTC; CDR3aa: CAISESQVRTDYGYTF
d_gene: -; v_gene: TRBV7-2; abundance: -; j_gene: TRBJ2-1; CDR3nt: TGTGCCAGCAGCCTCGGACAGAACTCCTACAATGAGCAGTTCTTC; CDR3aa: CASSLGQNSYNEQFF
d_gene: -; v_gene: TRBV7-9; abundance: once; j_gene: TRBJ2-5; CDR3nt: TGTGCCAGCAGATCCCGGGACGGATGGGGGGAGACCCAGTACTTC; CDR3aa: CASRSRDGWGETQYF
d_gene: TRBD1; v_gene: TRBV12-3/TRBV12-4; abundance: -; j_gene: TRBJ2-1; CDR3nt: TGTGCCAGCAGATCTGAAACAGGGGGCGGGACCCAGTTCTTC; CDR3aa: CASRSETGGGTQFF
d_gene: -; v_gene: TRBV7-2; abundance: -; j_gene: TRBJ2-5; CDR3nt: TGTGCCAGCAGCTTAGATCCGGGGACGGAGACCCAGTACTTC; CDR3aa: CASSLDPGTETQYF
d_gene: -; v_gene: TRBV4-1; abundance: many; j_gene: TRBJ2-5; CDR3nt: TGCGCCAGCAGCCAAGGACAGGTAGACCAAGAGACCCAGTACTTC; CDR3aa: CASSQGQVDQETQYF
d_gene: -; v_gene: TRBV2; abundance: few; j_gene: TRBJ2-5; CDR3nt: TGTGCCAGCCGGAGGGGGGGTCGACTCCAAGAGACCCAGTACTTC; CDR3aa: CASRRGGRLQETQYF
d_gene: -; v_gene: TRBV29-1; abundance: -; j_gene: TRBJ1-2; CDR3nt: TGCAGCGTTGAACAGCTCTATGGCTACACCTTT; CDR3aa: CSVEQLYGYTF
d_gene: -; v_gene: TRBV6-5; abundance: -; j_gene: TRBJ2-5; CDR3nt: TGTGCCAGCAGTTACCGGCTAGCCGGGGGGACCCAGTACTTC; CDR3aa: CASSYRLAGGTQYF
d_gene: TRBD2; v_gene: TRBV7-2; abundance: few; j_gene: TRBJ2-1; CDR3nt: TGTGCCAGCAGCCCAAGACTAGCGGGGGGGCAGGAGCAGTTCTTC; CDR3aa: CASSPRLAGGQEQFF
d_gene: TRBD1; v_gene: TRBV6-2/TRBV6-3; abundance: -; j_gene: TRBJ1-5; CDR3nt: TGTGCCAGCAGGCTACAGGGGTCAACCAATCAGCCCCAGCATTTT; CDR3aa: CASRLQGSTNQPQHF
d_gene: TRBD2; v_gene: TRBV27; abundance: -; j_gene: TRBJ2-1; CDR3nt: TGTGCCAGCAGGGCTAGCGGGTCATACAATGAGCAGTTCTTC; CDR3aa: CASRASGSYNEQFF
d_gene: -; v_gene: TRBV6-4; abundance: few; j_gene: TRBJ1-5; CDR3nt: TGTGCCAGCGGAAGTACCACCACCAATCAGCCCCAGCATTTT; CDR3aa: CASGSTTTNQPQHF
d_gene: TRBD1; v_gene: TRBV12-3/TRBV12-4; abundance: many; j_gene: TRBJ2-4; CDR3nt: TGTGCCAGCAGATTAGGACAGGGCCGGTTGGACATTCAGTACTTC; CDR3aa: CASRLGQGRLDIQYF
d_gene: TRBD2; v_gene: TRBV12-3/TRBV12-4; abundance: -; j_gene: TRBJ2-7; CDR3nt: TGTGCCAGCAGTTTAGCAACTAGCGGGAGGAACGAGCAGTACTTC; CDR3aa: CASSLATSGRNEQYF
d_gene: -; v_gene: TRBV12-3/TRBV12-4; abundance: few; j_gene: TRBJ1-1; CDR3nt: TGTGCCAGCAGTCTCGGGTTTGAAGCTTTCTTT; CDR3aa: CASSLGFEAFF
d_gene: -; v_gene: TRBV7-9; abundance: few; j_gene: TRBJ2-5; CDR3nt: TGTGCCAGCAGCTTAGCCGCTCGCCAGTACTTC; CDR3aa: CASSLAARQYF
d_gene: -; v_gene: TRBV15; abundance: -; j_gene: TRBJ2-3; CDR3nt: TGTGCCACCAGCGAAATAGCGGAACTTACAGATACGCAGTATTTT; CDR3aa: CATSEIAELTDTQYF
d_gene: -; v_gene: TRBV6-5; abundance: -; j_gene: TRBJ1-6; CDR3nt: TGTGCCAGCAGCACGGGGCCCTCCAATTCACCCCTCCACTTT; CDR3aa: CASSTGPSNSPLHF
d_gene: -; v_gene: TRBV6-2/TRBV6-3; abundance: -; j_gene: TRBJ1-1; CDR3nt: TGTGCCAGCAGTTACGGGGCCCCGGGGACTGAAGCTTTCTTT; CDR3aa: CASSYGAPGTEAFF
d_gene: -; v_gene: TRBV29-1; abundance: -; j_gene: TRBJ2-1; CDR3nt: TGCAGCGTCGGACGAGAGAATTACAATGAGCAGTTCTTC; CDR3aa: CSVGRENYNEQFF
d_gene: -; v_gene: TRBV7-2; abundance: -; j_gene: TRBJ1-1; CDR3nt: TGTGCCAGCAGCGTCCCGCCAGGGGCCGCGAACACTGAAGCTTTCTTT; CDR3aa: CASSVPPGAANTEAFF
d_gene: -; v_gene: TRBV29-1; abundance: -; j_gene: TRBJ2-7; CDR3nt: TGCAGCATCAGGGACCTTCACTCCGAGCAGTACTTC; CDR3aa: CSIRDLHSEQYF
d_gene: TRBD1; v_gene: TRBV2; abundance: few; j_gene: TRBJ1-2; CDR3nt: TGTGCCAGCAGTGGGGGACAGGGAAACTATGGCTACACCTTC; CDR3aa: CASSGGQGNYGYTF
d_gene: TRBD1; v_gene: TRBV6-6; abundance: -; j_gene: TRBJ1-2; CDR3nt: TGTGCCAGCACTCCTGACAGGGGGCGCGACTATGGCTACACCTTC; CDR3aa: CASTPDRGRDYGYTF